This T cell receptor (beta chain) came from a study of vaccination effects on CD4 cells after COVID-19. Upon completion of roughly ten days in culture, CD4+ T cells were isolated. Trimming removed 7 bases at V and 3 bases at J, with 9 bases between. From germline, CDR1 is SNHLY and CDR2 FYNNEI. The CDR3 spans 12 residues. To note about this clone: The target antigen is unknown.

Points from the study as a whole: The study found marked clonal contraction of infection- and vaccine-induced clones late after vaccination.

Repertoires were generated with immunoSEQ multiplex PCR, while TCRdb's copy carries only in-frame clones and drops some. The sample shows 40,000 to 60,000 clones, about 70% of them seen only once. The sample consisted of CD4+ T cells from PBMCs cultured without peptide, taken before COVID-19 vaccination. This TCR was recovered from a human donor who had a prior SARS-CoV-2 infection. The chain recombines TRBV2 with TRBJ2-5; D ambiguous. In DNA form, the CDR3 reads TGTGCCAGCACGAGGTCCGAAGAGACCCAGTACTTC. Translation: CASTRSEETQYF.